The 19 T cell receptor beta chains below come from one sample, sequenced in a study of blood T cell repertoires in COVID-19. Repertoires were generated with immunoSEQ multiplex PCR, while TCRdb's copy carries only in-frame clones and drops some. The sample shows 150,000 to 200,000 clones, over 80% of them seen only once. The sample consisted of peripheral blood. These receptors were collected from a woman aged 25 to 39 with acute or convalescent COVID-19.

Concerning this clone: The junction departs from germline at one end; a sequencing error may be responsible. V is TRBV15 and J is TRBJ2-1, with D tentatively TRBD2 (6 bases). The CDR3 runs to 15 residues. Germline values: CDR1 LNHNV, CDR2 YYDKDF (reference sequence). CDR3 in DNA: TGTGTCACCAGCGGATCAGCGGGCGGGGTGGATGAGCAGTTCTTC. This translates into CVTSGSAGGVDEQFF.

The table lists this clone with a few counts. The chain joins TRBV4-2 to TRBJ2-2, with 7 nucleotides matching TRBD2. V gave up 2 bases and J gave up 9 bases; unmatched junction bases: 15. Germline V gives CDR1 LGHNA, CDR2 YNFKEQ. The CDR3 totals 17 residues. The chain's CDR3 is CASSQLGEGLTGWELFF. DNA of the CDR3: TGTGCCAGCAGCCAACTAGGGGAGGGACTCACCGGGTGGGAGCTGTTTTTT.

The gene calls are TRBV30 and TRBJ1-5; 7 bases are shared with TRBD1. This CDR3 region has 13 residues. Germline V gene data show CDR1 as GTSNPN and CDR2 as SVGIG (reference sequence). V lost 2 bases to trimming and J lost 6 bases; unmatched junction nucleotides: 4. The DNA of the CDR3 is TGTGCCTGGAGTTCAAGACAGGGTCAGCCCCAGCATTTT. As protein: CAWSSRQGQPQHF. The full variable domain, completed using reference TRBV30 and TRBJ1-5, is SQTIHQWPATLVQPVGSPLSLECTVEGTSNPNLYWYRQAAGRGLQLLFYSVGIGQISSEVPQNLSASRPQDRQFILSSKKLLLSDSGFYLCAWSSRQGQPQHFGDGTRLSIL.

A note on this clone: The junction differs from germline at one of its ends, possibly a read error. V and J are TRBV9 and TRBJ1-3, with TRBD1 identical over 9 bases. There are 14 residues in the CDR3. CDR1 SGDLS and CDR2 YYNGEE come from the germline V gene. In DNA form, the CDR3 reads TGTGCCAGCAACGTACAGGGGGCCGGAAACACCATATATTTT. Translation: CASNVQGAGNTIYF.

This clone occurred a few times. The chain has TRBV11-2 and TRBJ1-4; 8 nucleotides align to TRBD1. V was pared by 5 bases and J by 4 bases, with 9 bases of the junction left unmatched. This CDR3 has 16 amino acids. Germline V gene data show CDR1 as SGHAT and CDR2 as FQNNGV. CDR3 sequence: CASSQGQGGLNEKLFF. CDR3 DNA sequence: TGTGCCAGCAGCCAAGGACAGGGCGGCCTTAATGAAAAACTGTTTTTT.

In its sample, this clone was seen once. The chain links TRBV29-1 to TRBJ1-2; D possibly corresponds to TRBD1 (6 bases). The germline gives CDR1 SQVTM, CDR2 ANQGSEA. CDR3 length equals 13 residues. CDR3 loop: CGLDGGARYGYTF. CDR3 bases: TGCGGATTAGATGGGGGGGCTCGCTATGGCTACACCTTC.

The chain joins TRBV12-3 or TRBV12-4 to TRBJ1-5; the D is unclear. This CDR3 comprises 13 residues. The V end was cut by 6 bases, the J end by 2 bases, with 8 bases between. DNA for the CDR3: TGTGCCAGCAGGTCGGTCGGCAATCAGCCCCAGCATTTT. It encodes CASRSVGNQPQHF.

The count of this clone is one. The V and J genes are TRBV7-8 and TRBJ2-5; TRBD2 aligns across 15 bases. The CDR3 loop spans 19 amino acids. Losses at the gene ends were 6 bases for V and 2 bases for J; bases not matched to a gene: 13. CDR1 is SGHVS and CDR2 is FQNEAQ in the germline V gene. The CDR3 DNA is TGTGCCAGCAGTTATTCCCCGGGACTAGCGGGGGGTAATCAAGAGACCCAGTACTTC. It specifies CASSYSPGLAGGNQETQYF.

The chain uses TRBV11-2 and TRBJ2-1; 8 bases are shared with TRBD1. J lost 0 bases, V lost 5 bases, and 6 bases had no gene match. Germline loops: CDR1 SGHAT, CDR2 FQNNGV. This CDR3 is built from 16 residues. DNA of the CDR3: TGTGCCAGCAGCCCACGACAGGGGAGCTCCTACAATGAGCAGTTCTTC. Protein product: CASSPRQGSSYNEQFF.

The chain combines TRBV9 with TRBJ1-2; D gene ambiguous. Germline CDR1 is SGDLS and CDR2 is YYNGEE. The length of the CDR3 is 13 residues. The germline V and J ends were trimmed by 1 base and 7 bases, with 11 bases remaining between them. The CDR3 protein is CASSVRESRGYTF. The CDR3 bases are TGTGCCAGCAGCGTAAGGGAGTCTCGTGGCTACACCTTC.

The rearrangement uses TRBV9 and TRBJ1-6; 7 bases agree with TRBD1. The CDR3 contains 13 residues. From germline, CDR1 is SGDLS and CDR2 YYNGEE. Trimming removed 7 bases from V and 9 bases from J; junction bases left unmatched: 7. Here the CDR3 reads CASGRQGASPLHF. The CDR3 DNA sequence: TGTGCCAGCGGAAGACAGGGCGCTTCACCCCTCCACTTT. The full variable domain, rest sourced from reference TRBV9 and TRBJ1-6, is DSGVTQTPKHLITATGQRVTLRCSPRSGDLSVYWYQQSLDQGLQFLIQYYNGEERAKGNILERFSAQQFPDLHSELNLSSLELGDSALYFCASGRQGASPLHFGNGTRLTVT.

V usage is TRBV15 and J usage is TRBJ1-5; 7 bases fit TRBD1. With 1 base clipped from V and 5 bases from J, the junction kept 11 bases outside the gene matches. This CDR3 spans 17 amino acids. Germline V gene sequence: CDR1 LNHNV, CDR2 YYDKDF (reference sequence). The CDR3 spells CATSRVRDRVRHQPQHF. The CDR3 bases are TGTGCCACCAGCAGAGTCCGAGACAGGGTCCGGCATCAGCCCCAGCATTTT. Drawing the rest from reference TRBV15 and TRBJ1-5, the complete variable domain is DAMVIQNPRYQVTQFGKPVTLSCSQTLNHNVMYWYQQKSSQAPKLLFHYYDKDFNNEADTPDNFQSRRPNTSFCFLDIRSPGLGDTAMYLCATSRVRDRVRHQPQHFGDGTRLSIL.

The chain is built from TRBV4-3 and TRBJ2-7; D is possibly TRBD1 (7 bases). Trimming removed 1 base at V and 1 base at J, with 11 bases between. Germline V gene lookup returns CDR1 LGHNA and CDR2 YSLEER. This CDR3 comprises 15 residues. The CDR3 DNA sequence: TGCGCCAGCAGCCAAGTGGCAGGGGGGTCCTACGAGCAGTACTTC. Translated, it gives CASSQVAGGSYEQYF.

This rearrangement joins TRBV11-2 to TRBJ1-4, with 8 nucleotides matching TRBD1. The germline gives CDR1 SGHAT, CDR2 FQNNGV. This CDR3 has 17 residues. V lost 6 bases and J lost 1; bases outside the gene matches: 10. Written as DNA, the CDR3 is TGTGCCAGCAGAAACATTCGACAGGGGATAACTAATGAAAAACTGTTTTTT. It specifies CASRNIRQGITNEKLFF.

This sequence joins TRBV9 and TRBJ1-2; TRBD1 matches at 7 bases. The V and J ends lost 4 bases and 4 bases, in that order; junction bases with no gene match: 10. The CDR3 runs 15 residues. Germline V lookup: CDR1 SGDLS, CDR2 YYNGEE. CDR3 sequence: CASSPRQGVGYGYTF. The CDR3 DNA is TGTGCCAGCAGCCCGCGACAGGGAGTCGGCTATGGCTACACCTTC.

For the CDR3, the DNA is TGTGCCAGCAGCCCTAGACCGGGGAGCTCCTACGAGCAGTACTTC. As protein: CASSPRPGSSYEQYF. The J gene is TRBJ2-7, the V gene TRBV9, with a possible D match to TRBD2 (5 bases). V was cut by 4 bases and J by 0 bases, with 14 bases left in between. The CDR3 is 15 amino acids. Germline V gene lookup returns CDR1 SGDLS and CDR2 YYNGEE. Based on the CDR3 plus reference TRBV9 and TRBJ2-7, the full variable domain is DSGVTQTPKHLITATGQRVTLRCSPRSGDLSVYWYQQSLDQGLQFLIQYYNGEERAKGNILERFSAQQFPDLHSELNLSSLELGDSALYFCASSPRPGSSYEQYFGPGTRLTVT.

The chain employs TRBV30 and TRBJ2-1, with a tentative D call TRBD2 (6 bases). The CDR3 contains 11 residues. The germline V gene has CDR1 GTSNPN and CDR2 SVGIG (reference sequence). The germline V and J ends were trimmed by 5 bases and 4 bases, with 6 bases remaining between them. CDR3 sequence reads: CAWGLYNEQFF. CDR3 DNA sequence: TGTGCCTGGGGACTATACAATGAGCAGTTCTTC. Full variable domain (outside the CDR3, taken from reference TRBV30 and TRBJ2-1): SQTIHQWPATLVQPVGSPLSLECTVEGTSNPNLYWYRQAAGRGLQLLFYSVGIGQISSEVPQNLSASRPQDRQFILSSKKLLLSDSGFYLCAWGLYNEQFFGPGTRLTVL.

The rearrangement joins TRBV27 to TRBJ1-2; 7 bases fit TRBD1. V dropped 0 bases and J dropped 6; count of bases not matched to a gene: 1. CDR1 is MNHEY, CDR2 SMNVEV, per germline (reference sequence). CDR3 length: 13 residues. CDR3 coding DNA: TGTGCCAGCAGTTTATCAGGGGGCAATGGCTACACCTTC. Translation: CASSLSGGNGYTF.

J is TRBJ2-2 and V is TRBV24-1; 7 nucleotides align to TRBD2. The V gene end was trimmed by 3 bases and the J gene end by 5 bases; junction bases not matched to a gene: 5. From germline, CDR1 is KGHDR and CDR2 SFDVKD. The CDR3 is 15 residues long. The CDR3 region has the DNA TGTGCCACCAGTGATCCCCTAGCGGTGACCGGGGAGCTGTTTTTT. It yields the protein CATSDPLAVTGELFF.